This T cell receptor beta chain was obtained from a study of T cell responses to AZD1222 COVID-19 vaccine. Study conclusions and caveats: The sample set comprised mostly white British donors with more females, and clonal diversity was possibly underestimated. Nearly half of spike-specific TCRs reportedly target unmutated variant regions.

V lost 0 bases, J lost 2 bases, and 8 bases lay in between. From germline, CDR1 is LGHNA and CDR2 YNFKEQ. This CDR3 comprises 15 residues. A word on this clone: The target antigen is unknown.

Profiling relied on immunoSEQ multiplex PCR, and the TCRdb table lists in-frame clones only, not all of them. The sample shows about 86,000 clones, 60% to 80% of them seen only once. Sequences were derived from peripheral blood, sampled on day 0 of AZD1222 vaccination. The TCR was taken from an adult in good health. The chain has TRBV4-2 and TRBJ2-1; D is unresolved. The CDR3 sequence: CASSQERRPYNEQFF. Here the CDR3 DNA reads TGTGCCAGCAGCCAAGAGCGGAGACCCTACAATGAGCAGTTCTTC.